This TCR beta chain was captured by sequencing in a study of blood T cell repertoires in COVID-19. Only a few counts were recorded for this clone. Authors' methods: Estimation of nucleated cell counts relied on the amplification of reference gene primers. This table comes from immunoSEQ multiplex PCR, and its TCRdb copy is limited to in-frame clones, with some not included. That table furnishes V, J and clone size, whereas the DNA furnished D and trimming. The table records approximately 53,000 clones, 65% to 85% of them present only once. Specimen: peripheral blood. The TCR sequence derives from a man between 40 and 49 years old with acute or convalescent COVID-19.

The CDR3: CASSPGDFNNEQFF. CDR3 bases: TGTGCCAGCTCACCGGGGGACTTTAACAATGAGCAGTTCTTC. The rearrangement uses TRBV18 and TRBJ2-1; perhaps TRBD2 as D (6 bases). V was pared by 3 bases and J by 5 bases, with 11 bases between. CDR3 length: 14 residues. Looked up from germline, CDR1 is KGHSH and CDR2 is LQKENI.